This note documents a single TCR beta chain sequence. The data derive from a study of OX40 agonist ivuxolimab in advanced cancers. Sequenced by immunoSEQ multiplex PCR; TCRdb stores in-frame clones only, minus some. The sample lists 30,000 to 45,000 clones; around 90% were seen once. The CDR3 runs 18 residues. V shed 1 base and J 5 bases; nucleotides not matched to a gene: 11. Germline V gene lookup returns CDR1 LNHNV and CDR2 YYDKDF (reference sequence). Sequencing was performed on CD4+ or CD8+ T cells sorted from blood, taken in a trial of the OX40 agonist ivuxolimab. The chain links TRBV15 to TRBJ2-1, with 10 bases matching TRBD2. This TCR came from an adult with an advanced solid tumor such as melanoma, head and neck, liver or kidney cancer. CDR3 sequence reads: CATSRGTSGYLRNNEQFF. The CDR3 DNA is TGTGCCACCAGCAGAGGGACTAGCGGCTACTTACGGAACAATGAGCAGTTCTTC.